These T cell receptor beta chains were read from a single sample in a study of blood T cell repertoires in COVID-19. Only in-frame clones appear in the TCRdb table, and some are missing; sequencing was by immunoSEQ multiplex PCR. Of about 250,000 clones listed, roughly 80% are singletons. Material for sequencing was peripheral blood. All receptors come from a woman aged 70-85 years with acute or convalescent COVID-19. CDR3s include the opening cysteine and the closing phenylalanine or tryptophan. D genes are given only for firm matches. A clone size is listed for some rows: how often the clone was seen (once, few, many), or a class if it is expanded.

TRBV7-2	.	.	TRBJ2-7	CASSPPGGSEQYF	TGTGCCAGCAGCCCCCCTGGGGGCTCCGAGCAGTACTTC
TRBV7-2	.	.	TRBJ1-5	CASSLSQNNQPQHF	TGTGCCAGCAGCTTATCGCAGAATAATCAGCCCCAGCATTTT
TRBV7-8	.	.	TRBJ2-2	CASSLDTGELFF	TGTGCCAGCAGCCTCGACACCGGGGAGCTGTTTTTT
TRBV29-1	.	.	TRBJ1-2	CSVILGVGYGYTF	TGCAGCGTTATCCTCGGAGTCGGCTATGGCTACACCTTC
TRBV28	.	TRBD1	TRBJ1-2	CASSTRPGQGAGYTF	TGTGCCAGCAGCACTAGACCGGGACAGGGGGCTGGCTACACCTTC
TRBV3-1/TRBV3-2	.	TRBD2	TRBJ2-3	CASSYHSGGAADTQYF	TGTGCCAGCAGCTACCATAGCGGGGGGGCGGCAGATACGCAGTATTTT
TRBV7-2	.	TRBD1	TRBJ1-2	CASSFRTGGGNGYTF	TGTGCCAGCAGCTTTAGGACAGGGGGCGGTAATGGCTACACCTTC
TRBV29-1	.	.	TRBJ1-5	CSATGTQNQPQHF	TGCAGCGCCACCGGGACACAAAATCAGCCCCAGCATTTT
TRBV5-5	.	.	TRBJ1-3	CASSLPGIGNTIYF	TGTGCCAGCAGCTTGCCCGGGATTGGAAACACCATATATTTT
TRBV11-2	.	TRBD1	TRBJ1-1	CASSLGTGVGGEAFF	TGTGCCAGCAGCTTAGGGACAGGGGTTGGGGGTGAAGCTTTCTTT
TRBV4-1	.	TRBD1	TRBJ2-7	CASSQAGTGGYEQYF	TGCGCCAGCAGCCAAGCCGGGACAGGGGGCTACGAGCAGTACTTC
TRBV7-2	.	TRBD1	TRBJ2-7	CASSWDRGRYEQYF	TGTGCCAGCAGCTGGGACAGGGGGCGATACGAGCAGTACTTC
TRBV4-3	.	TRBD2	TRBJ2-5	CASSQDSGGYETQYF	TGCGCCAGCAGCCAAGATTCGGGGGGGTATGAGACCCAGTACTTC
TRBV2	.	TRBD1	TRBJ2-2	CASGGQGNTGELFF	TGTGCCAGCGGGGGACAGGGAAACACCGGGGAGCTGTTTTTT
TRBV6-2/TRBV6-3	.	.	TRBJ2-2	CASSFRGPGIGELFF	TGTGCCAGCAGTTTTAGAGGGCCGGGGATCGGGGAGCTGTTTTTT
TRBV6-1	.	TRBD1	TRBJ1-6	CASSDVRGTGYNSPLHF	TGTGCCAGCAGTGACGTTCGGGGGACAGGCTACAATTCACCCCTCCACTTT
TRBV25-1	.	.	TRBJ2-1	CASSESGSYNEQFF	TGTGCCAGCAGTGAATCAGGCTCCTACAATGAGCAGTTCTTC
TRBV29-1	once	.	TRBJ1-3	CSVGAGASSGNTIYF	TGCAGCGTTGGGGCAGGGGCTAGCTCTGGAAACACCATATATTTT
TRBV11-2	.	.	TRBJ1-1	CASSLVSSTEAFF	TGTGCCAGCAGCTTAGTATCTTCCACTGAAGCTTTCTTT
TRBV19	.	.	TRBJ1-1	CASSSRARDTEAFF	TGTGCCAGTAGTAGTAGGGCCAGGGATACTGAAGCTTTCTTT
TRBV4-1	.	.	TRBJ2-2	CASSVTANTGELFF	TGCGCCAGCAGTGTGACAGCTAACACCGGGGAGCTGTTTTTT
TRBV10-3	.	TRBD2	TRBJ2-3	CAIKGTSGATDTQYF	TGTGCCATCAAGGGGACTAGCGGGGCCACAGATACGCAGTATTTT
TRBV19	.	TRBD1	TRBJ1-4	CASSPGQGGEKLFF	TGTGCCAGTAGTCCCGGACAGGGGGGTGAAAAACTGTTTTTT
TRBV7-9	once	.	TRBJ2-6	CASSPRSLGANVLTF	TGTGCCAGCAGCCCCCGGTCTCTTGGGGCCAACGTCCTGACTTTC